This T cell receptor beta chain was found in a study of CD8 T cells in ankylosing spondylitis (dated by TCRdb to about 2017). About the study as a whole: The study set out to find disease-linked TCR variants by profiling T cell receptor beta repertoires in ankylosing spondylitis patients and healthy donors. The whole study cohort included over a hundred healthy donors and around 25 ankylosing spondylitis patients. Samples of peripheral blood were taken, and for ankylosing spondylitis patients, synovial fluid was collected as well. Beyond this particular receptor, the publication reports: In peripheral blood, the disease-linked clones were found at relatively low frequencies and had a CD8+ phenotype. Some motif variants were previously reported in synovial fluid and blood of reactive arthritis patients, suggesting common disease-initiation mechanisms. The disease-linked clones were reported to be significantly enriched in matched synovial fluid samples from ankylosing spondylitis patients. A TCR beta motif of eight highly homologous amino acid variants appeared characteristic of blood from ankylosing spondylitis patients.

TCRdb shows the sequencer as Illumina HiSeq 2500. Quantitative 5'-RACE with molecular barcodes was used to prepare TCR beta libraries. The source study handled its data this way. A new computational method, built on a probabilistic model of VDJ rearrangement, was used to identify disease-linked TCR variants. TCRdb trimmed public reads at Q25 via fastp, called clones via MiXCR and kept in-frame beta chains. Rows are unified per CDR3 protein, each entry keeping the most common DNA and genes. These V and J calls are TCRdb output, not the study's own analysis. This sample has fewer than 250,000 distinct CDR3 sequences in its table, and over 9.5% of those were observed once. 21% of the sample comes from the top ten. With regard to this clonotype: Its binding antigen is unknown. A much larger clonotype is one base distant, so this may be a read error. This is likely a read error, given that the CDR3 carries no conserved phenylalanine or tryptophan at its end.

The junction shows trimming of 0 bases on V and 4 bases on J, plus 4 bases between the germline ends. From its first to its last residue, the CDR3 has 13 amino acids. Of the read, only the CDR3 DNA is kept; its 39 bases are in frame from base 1. The sequence joins TRBV12-3 or TRBV12-4 to TRBJ2-1; no confident D gene assignment can be made. The receptor's source is a male donor with ankylosing spondylitis or in good health (not recorded which). Source material: blood, either unsorted or a sorted T cell fraction (not recorded which). The sequence in DNA is TGTGCCAGCAGTTTAGCGCTGTACAATGAGCAGTTCTAC. It is translated as CASSLALYNEQFY.